This TCR beta chain was obtained from a study of technical replicates of blood from several donors. The method was immunoSEQ multiplex PCR; TCRdb's version includes in-frame clones alone and lacks a portion of them. The table has nearly 95,000 clones, about 96% seen once. Germline V CDR1 and CDR2: MRHNA, SNTAGT. This CDR3 is built from 13 residues. The ends were cut back, 0 bases at V and 3 bases at J, with 3 bases in the middle. This sequence was found in a human donor in good health. Sequencing was done on a sample of T cells isolated from PBMCs. The rearrangement uses TRBV6-4 and TRBJ1-5, with D unclear. This CDR3 reads CASSDSHNQPQHF. CDR3 sequence (DNA): TGTGCCAGCAGTGACTCTCACAATCAGCCCCAGCATTTT.